This T cell receptor (beta chain) was sequenced during a study of OX40 agonist ivuxolimab in advanced cancers. Study summary: Of the participants, approximately 40% had some prior anti-PD-1, anti-PD-L1 or anti-CTLA-4 therapy, which was allowed. Study-wide results and caveats: Among some nonresponders, normalized T-cell clonal expansion was also low. On average, a greater number of expanded clones characterised CD8+ T cells relative to CD4+.

Assay used: immunoSEQ multiplex PCR; TCRdb lists only in-frame clones, some missing. This sample yields under 85,000 clones, of which about nine tenths are seen a single time; about 0.52% belongs to the top ten. Worth noting for this clone: As yet, its antigen is unknown.

Looked up from germline, CDR1 is SQVTM and CDR2 is ANQGSEA. CDR3 length: 15 residues. V gave up 6 bases and J gave up 2 bases; unmatched junction bases: 7. The clonotype was recovered from an adult with an advanced solid tumor such as melanoma, head and neck, liver or kidney cancer. The specimen was CD4+ or CD8+ T cells sorted from blood, collected in a trial of the OX40 agonist ivuxolimab. The chain combines TRBV29-1 with TRBJ2-1; 10 bases match TRBD2. CDR3 nucleotides: TGCAGCGTCCATAGGACTAGCGGAGCCTACAATGAGCAGTTCTTC. It encodes CSVHRTSGAYNEQFF.